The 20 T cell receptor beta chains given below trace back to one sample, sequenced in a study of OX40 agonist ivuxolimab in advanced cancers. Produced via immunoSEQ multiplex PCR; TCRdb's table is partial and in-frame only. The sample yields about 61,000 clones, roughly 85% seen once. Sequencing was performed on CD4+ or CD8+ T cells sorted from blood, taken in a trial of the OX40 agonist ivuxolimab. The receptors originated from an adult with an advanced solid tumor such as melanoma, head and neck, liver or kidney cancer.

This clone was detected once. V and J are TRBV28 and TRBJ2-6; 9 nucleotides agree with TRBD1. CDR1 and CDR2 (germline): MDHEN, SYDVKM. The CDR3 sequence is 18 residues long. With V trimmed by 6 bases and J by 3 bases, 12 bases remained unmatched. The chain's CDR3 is CASRGDRGSARGANVLTF. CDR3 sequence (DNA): TGTGCCAGCAGGGGAGACAGGGGGAGTGCGCGTGGGGCCAACGTCCTGACTTTC.

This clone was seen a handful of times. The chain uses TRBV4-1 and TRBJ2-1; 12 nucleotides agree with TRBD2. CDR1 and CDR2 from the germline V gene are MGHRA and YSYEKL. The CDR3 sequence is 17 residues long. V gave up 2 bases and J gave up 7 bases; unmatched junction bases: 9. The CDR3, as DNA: TGCGCCAGCAGCCAACCATTTCTAGCGGGAGGGCATAATGAGCAGTTCTTC. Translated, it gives CASSQPFLAGGHNEQFF.

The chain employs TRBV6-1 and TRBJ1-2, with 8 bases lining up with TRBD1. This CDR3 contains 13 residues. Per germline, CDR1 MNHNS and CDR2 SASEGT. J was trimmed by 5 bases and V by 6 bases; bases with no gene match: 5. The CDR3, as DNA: TGTGCCAGCAGGCGCAGGGGGCTTTATGGCTACACCTTC. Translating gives CASRRRGLYGYTF.

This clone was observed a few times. The CDR3 DNA sequence: TGTGCCAGCAGCCAACTCCAGGACGGGGAGCTGTTTTTT. This translates into CASSQLQDGELFF. The chain is built from TRBV11-3 and TRBJ2-2; D remains ambiguous. From germline, CDR1 is SGHNT and CDR2 YENEEA. V shed 5 bases and J shed 7 bases, with 11 bases lying between them. CDR3 length: 13 amino acids.

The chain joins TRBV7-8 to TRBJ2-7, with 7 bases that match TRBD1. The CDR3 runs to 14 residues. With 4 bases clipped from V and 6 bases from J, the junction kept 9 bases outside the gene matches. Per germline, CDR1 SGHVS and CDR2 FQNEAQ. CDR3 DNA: TGTGCCAGCAGCTCCCACGGACAGGACATCGAGCAGTACTTC. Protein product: CASSSHGQDIEQYF.

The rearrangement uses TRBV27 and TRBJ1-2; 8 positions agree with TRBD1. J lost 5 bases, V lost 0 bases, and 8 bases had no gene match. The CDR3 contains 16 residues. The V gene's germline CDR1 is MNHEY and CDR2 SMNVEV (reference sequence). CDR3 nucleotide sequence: TGTGCCAGCAGTTTATCCGGCGGACAGGGCATGTATGGCTACACCTTC. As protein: CASSLSGGQGMYGYTF.

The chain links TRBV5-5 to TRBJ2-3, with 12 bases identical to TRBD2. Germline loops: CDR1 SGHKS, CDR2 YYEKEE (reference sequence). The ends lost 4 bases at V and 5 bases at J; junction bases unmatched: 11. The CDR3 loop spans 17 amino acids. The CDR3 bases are TGTGCCAGCAGCCTGGCCCTAGCGGGAGGGCCCATAGATACGCAGTATTTT. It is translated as CASSLALAGGPIDTQYF.

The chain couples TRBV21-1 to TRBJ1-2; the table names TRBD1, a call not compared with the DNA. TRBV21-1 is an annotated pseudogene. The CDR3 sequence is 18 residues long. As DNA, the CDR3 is TGTGCCAGCAGCAAAAGGTTGACAGGGGGCAATTGGAACTATGGCTACACCTTC. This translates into CASSKRLTGGNWNYGYTF.

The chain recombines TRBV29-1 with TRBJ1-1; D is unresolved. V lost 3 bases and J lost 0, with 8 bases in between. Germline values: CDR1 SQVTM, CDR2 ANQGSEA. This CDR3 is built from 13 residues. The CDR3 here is CSVERWMNTEAFF. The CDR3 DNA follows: TGCAGCGTTGAGAGGTGGATGAACACTGAAGCTTTCTTT.

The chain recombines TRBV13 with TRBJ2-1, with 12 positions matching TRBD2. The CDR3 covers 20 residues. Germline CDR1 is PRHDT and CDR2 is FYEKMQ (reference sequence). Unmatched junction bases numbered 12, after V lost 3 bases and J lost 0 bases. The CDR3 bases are TGTGCCAGCAGCTTGAGACTAGCGGGAGCCTCCACAAGCTCCTACAATGAGCAGTTCTTC. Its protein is CASSLRLAGASTSSYNEQFF.

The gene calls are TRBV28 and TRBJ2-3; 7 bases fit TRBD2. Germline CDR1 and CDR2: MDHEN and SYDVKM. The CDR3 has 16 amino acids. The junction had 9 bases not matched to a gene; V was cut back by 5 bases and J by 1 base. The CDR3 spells CASSPGLKGGTDTQYF. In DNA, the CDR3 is TGTGCCAGCAGTCCGGGACTAAAGGGAGGCACAGATACGCAGTATTTT. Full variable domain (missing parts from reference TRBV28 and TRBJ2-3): DVKVTQSSRYLVKRTGEKVFLECVQDMDHENMFWYRQDPGLGLRLIYFSYDVKMKEKGDIPEGYSVSREKKERFSLILESASTNQTSMYLCASSPGLKGGTDTQYFGPGTRLTVL.

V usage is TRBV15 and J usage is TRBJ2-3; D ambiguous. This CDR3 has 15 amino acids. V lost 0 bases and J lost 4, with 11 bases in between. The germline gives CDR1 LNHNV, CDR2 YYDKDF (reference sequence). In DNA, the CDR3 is TGTGCCACCAGCAGAGATCACTACCAGGCAGATACGCAGTATTTT. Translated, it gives CATSRDHYQADTQYF.

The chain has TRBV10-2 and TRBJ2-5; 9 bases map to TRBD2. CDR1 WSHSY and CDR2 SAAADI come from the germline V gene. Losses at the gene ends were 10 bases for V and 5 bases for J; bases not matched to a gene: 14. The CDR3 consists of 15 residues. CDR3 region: CATTRGRALGETQYF. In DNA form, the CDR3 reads TGCGCCACCACGCGCGGGAGGGCTCTGGGGGAGACCCAGTACTTC.

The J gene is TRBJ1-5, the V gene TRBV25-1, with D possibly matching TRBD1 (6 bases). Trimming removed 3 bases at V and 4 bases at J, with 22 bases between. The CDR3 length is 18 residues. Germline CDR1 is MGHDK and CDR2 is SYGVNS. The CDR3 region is CASSESGTQHSLNQPQHF. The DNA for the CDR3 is TGTGCCAGCAGTGAGTCGGGGACACAACACTCCCTGAATCAGCCCCAGCATTTT. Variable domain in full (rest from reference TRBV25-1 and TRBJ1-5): EADIYQTPRYLVIGTGKKITLECSQTMGHDKMYWYQQDPGMELHLIHYSYGVNSTEKGDLSSESTVSRIRTEHFPLTLESARPSHTSQYLCASSESGTQHSLNQPQHFGDGTRLSIL.

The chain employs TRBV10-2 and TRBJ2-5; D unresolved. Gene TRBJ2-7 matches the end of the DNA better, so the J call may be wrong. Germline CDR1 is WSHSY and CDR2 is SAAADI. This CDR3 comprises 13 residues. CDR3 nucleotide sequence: TGCGCCAGCAGCCCCCCAGAGGCCTACGAGCAGTACTTC. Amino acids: CASSPPEAYEQYF.

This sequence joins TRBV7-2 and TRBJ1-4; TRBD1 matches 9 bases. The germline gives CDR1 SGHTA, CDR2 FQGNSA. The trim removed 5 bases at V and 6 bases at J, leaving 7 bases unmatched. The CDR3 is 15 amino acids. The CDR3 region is CASSLHRGLDEKLFF. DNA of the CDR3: TGTGCCAGCAGCCTACACAGGGGGCTAGATGAAAAACTGTTTTTT.

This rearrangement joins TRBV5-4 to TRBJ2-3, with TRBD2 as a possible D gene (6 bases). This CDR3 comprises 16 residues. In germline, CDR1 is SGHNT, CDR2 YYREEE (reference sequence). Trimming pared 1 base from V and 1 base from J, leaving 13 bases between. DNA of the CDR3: TGTGCCAGCAGCTTGAAATCCGGAGGGGGCACAGATACGCAGTATTTT. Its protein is CASSLKSGGGTDTQYF.

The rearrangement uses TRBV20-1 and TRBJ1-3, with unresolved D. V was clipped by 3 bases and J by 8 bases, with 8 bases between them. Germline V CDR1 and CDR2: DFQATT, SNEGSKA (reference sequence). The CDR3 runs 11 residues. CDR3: CSARVGDTIYF. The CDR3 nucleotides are TGCAGTGCTAGGGTTGGTGACACCATATATTTT.

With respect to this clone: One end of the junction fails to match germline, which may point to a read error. The CDR3 region has the DNA TGCGCCAGCAGCCACCCGGGACTAGCGGCCGGGGAGCTGTTTTTT. Translated: CASSHPGLAAGELFF. The chain links TRBV5-4 to TRBJ2-2, with 11 bases lining up with TRBD2. The germline V gene has CDR1 SGHNT and CDR2 YYREEE (reference sequence). The length of the CDR3 is 15 residues.

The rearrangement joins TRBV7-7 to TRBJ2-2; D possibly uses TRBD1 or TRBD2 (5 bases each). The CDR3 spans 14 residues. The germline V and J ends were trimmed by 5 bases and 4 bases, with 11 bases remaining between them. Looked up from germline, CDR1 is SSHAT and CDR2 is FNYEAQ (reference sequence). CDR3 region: CASSRGEITGELFF. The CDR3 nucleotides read TGTGCCAGCAGCAGAGGGGAGATCACCGGGGAGCTGTTTTTT.